This paragraph reports one TCR beta chain. The antigen is undetermined. This record belongs to a study of cytomegalovirus exposure and HLA in healthy donors. Study-level points and caveats: According to an earlier analysis, most TCR beta V segments yielded productive rearrangements about 90% or about 30% of the time. A later analysis linked a missense DCLRE1C variant to TCR beta V- and J-gene trimming. Certain sequence variants were highly shared and formed a cluster, and this cluster was likely a sequencing artifact.

Primers included in the PCR were 60 Vbeta and 13 Jbeta primers. Some clones are missing from TCRdb's copy, which holds only in-frame ones; the method was immunoSEQ multiplex PCR. The table shows 110,000 to 150,000 clones, with 60% to 80% occurring only once. V gave up 4 bases and J gave up 4 bases; unmatched junction bases: 4. The CDR3 consists of 15 residues. Germline V gene sequence: CDR1 SGHAT, CDR2 FQDESV (reference sequence). These donors counted as nominally healthy when sampled, but unrecorded immune exposures were likely. The chain employs TRBV11-1 and TRBJ2-3; 11 nucleotides agree with TRBD2. This receptor was identified in a male donor in good health and CMV-seronegative. Specimen: PBMCs. CDR3 protein: CASSSVAGGPDTQYF. The CDR3 DNA sequence: TGTGCCAGCAGCTCAGTAGCGGGGGGGCCAGATACGCAGTATTTT.